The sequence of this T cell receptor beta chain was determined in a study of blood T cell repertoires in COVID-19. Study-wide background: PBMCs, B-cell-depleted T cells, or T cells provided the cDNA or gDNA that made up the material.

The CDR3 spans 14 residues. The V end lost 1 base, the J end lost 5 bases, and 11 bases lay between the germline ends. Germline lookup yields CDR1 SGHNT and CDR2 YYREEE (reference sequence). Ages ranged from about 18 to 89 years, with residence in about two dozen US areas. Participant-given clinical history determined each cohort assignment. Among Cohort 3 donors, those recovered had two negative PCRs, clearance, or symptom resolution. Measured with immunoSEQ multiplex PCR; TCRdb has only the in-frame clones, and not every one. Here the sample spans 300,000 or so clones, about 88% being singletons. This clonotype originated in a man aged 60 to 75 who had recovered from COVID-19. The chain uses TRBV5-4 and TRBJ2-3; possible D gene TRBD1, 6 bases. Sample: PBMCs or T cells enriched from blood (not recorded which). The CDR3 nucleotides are TGTGCCAGCAGCTTGAGAGTGACAGGAGATACGCAGTATTTT. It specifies CASSLRVTGDTQYF.